This T cell receptor beta chain was profiled in a study of cytomegalovirus exposure and HLA in healthy donors. Findings of the study overall: Being productive about 87% or about 30% of the time was typical of most TCR beta V segments in an earlier analysis.

In nominal health when sampled, donors likely had unrecorded immune exposures nonetheless. Regarding this clone: Its antigen is undetermined.

Amplification used 60 Vbeta primers and 13 Jbeta primers. Clones were sequenced by immunoSEQ multiplex PCR, and TCRdb holds only the in-frame ones, with some missing. The data hold roughly 130,000 clones, with 65% to 90% observed a single time. This CDR3 contains 16 residues. Germline V CDR1 and CDR2: SGHTA, FQGTGA. V gave up 6 bases and J gave up 7 bases; unmatched junction bases: 12. The specimen sequenced was PBMCs. This chain links TRBV7-3 with TRBJ2-1; 10 nucleotides agree with TRBD1. This TCR came from a male donor in good health and CMV-seropositive. CDR3 in amino acids: CASSPSGQGLPNEQFF. CDR3 nucleotide sequence: TGTGCCAGCAGTCCCTCGGGACAGGGGTTACCGAATGAGCAGTTCTTC.